The 26 T cell receptor beta chains below all came from one sample that was sequenced in a study of blood T cell repertoires in COVID-19. The assay was immunoSEQ multiplex PCR, and TCRdb's table has in-frame clones only and misses some. The data contain around 180,000 clones, more than 70% of them singletons. Sequences were obtained from PBMCs or T cells enriched from blood (not recorded which). The origin of the receptors is a woman aged 25 to 39 who had recovered from COVID-19.

The chain uses TRBV30 and TRBJ1-1; maybe TRBD1 (6 bases). The germline gives CDR1 GTSNPN, CDR2 SVGIG (reference sequence). The length of the CDR3 is 14 residues. Trimming left V 5 bases short and J 1 base short, with 14 bases between. CDR3 sequence reads: CAWLGLTGNTEAFF. The CDR3 nucleotides read TGTGCCTGGTTGGGATTGACAGGGAACACTGAAGCTTTCTTT.

This sequence joins TRBV27 and TRBJ1-1; weak D call: TRBD1 (5 bases). Trimming left V 6 bases short and J 4 bases short, with 12 bases between. CDR3 length equals 13 residues. Germline CDR1 and CDR2: MNHEY and SMNVEV (reference sequence). CDR3 protein: CASSRVGSTEAFF. The CDR3 DNA reads TGTGCCAGCAGCAGGGTCGGGTCCACTGAAGCTTTCTTT.

The rearrangement uses TRBV5-6 and TRBJ2-5; TRBD1 matches 7 bases. The V segment lost 3 bases and the J segment 3 bases; nucleotides outside the gene matches: 5. This CDR3 is 14 amino acids long. The germline CDR1 and CDR2 sequences are SGHDT and YYEEEE. CDR3 DNA sequence: TGTGCCAGCAGCTCCACAGGGGCAGAAGAGACCCAGTACTTC. This encodes CASSSTGAEETQYF. Full variable domain (remainder filled in from reference TRBV5-6 and TRBJ2-5): DAGVTQSPTHLIKTRGQQVTLRCSPKSGHDTVSWYQQALGQGPQFIFQYYEEEERQRGNFPDRFSGHQFPNYSSELNVNALLLGDSALYLCASSSTGAEETQYFGPGTRLLVL.

The chain links TRBV6-1 to TRBJ1-5, with 8 positions matching TRBD1. Germline CDR1 and CDR2: MNHNS and SASEGT. The CDR3 sequence is 17 residues long. V was clipped by 0 bases and J by 5 bases; unmatched bases: 9. The CDR3 loop is CASSEAYGQGSHQPQHF. The CDR3 DNA follows: TGTGCCAGCAGTGAAGCGTATGGACAGGGTTCGCATCAGCCCCAGCATTTT.

The genes are TRBV18 and TRBJ2-2, with D maybe TRBD2 (6 bases). The CDR3 spans 16 residues. V gave up 0 bases and J gave up 6 bases, with 14 bases separating them. Germline V lookup: CDR1 KGHSH, CDR2 LQKENI. The CDR3 bases are TGTGCCAGCTCACCACCGGGCGGGAATGTCGCCGGGGAGCTGTTTTTT. Amino acids: CASSPPGGNVAGELFF.

V gene TRBV7-6 combines with J gene TRBJ2-1, with D perhaps matching TRBD1 (6 bases). CDR3 length equals 14 residues. From germline, CDR1 is SGHVS and CDR2 FNYEAQ. Deletions cut 1 base from V and 2 bases from J, with 6 bases between. CDR3 DNA: TGTGCCAGCAGCTTAGGGACAGCCTACAATGAGCAGTTCTTC. Its protein product is CASSLGTAYNEQFF.

This chain uses TRBV3-1 (or the pseudogene TRBV3-2) with TRBJ1-2; D may be TRBD1 (6 bases). Trimming took off 4 bases at V and 3 bases at J, with 15 bases between the two ends. This CDR3 is built from 15 residues. Germline V gene sequence: CDR1 LGHDT, CDR2 YNNKEL (reference sequence). The CDR3 nucleotides read TGTGCCAGCAGCCCTCCGACAGGAGACTACTATGGCTACACCTTC. This sequence encodes CASSPPTGDYYGYTF.

This clone was counted a single time. CDR3 sequence: CASSNQLGQGSNQPQHF. DNA for the CDR3: TGCGCCAGCAGCAATCAATTGGGACAGGGGAGCAATCAGCCCCAGCATTTT. The chain is built from TRBV5-1 and TRBJ1-5; 10 bases line up with TRBD1. The CDR3 runs to 17 residues. CDR1 SGHRS and CDR2 YFSETQ come from the germline V gene. V was pared by 4 bases and J by 1 base, with 8 bases of the junction left unmatched.

The chain joins TRBV28 to TRBJ2-1; 13 nucleotides match TRBD2. The CDR3 is 15 residues long. The germline CDR1 and CDR2 sequences are MDHEN and SYDVKM. Unmatched junction bases numbered 3, after V lost 2 bases and J lost 8 bases. CDR3 sequence: CASSLGTSGMYEQFF. In DNA form, the CDR3 reads TGTGCCAGCAGTTTAGGGACTAGCGGGATGTATGAGCAGTTCTTC. The full variable domain, its missing parts supplied by reference TRBV28 and TRBJ2-1, is DVKVTQSSRYLVKRTGEKVFLECVQDMDHENMFWYRQDPGLGLRLIYFSYDVKMKEKGDIPEGYSVSREKKERFSLILESASTNQTSMYLCASSLGTSGMYEQFFGPGTRLTVL.

The genes are TRBV5-1 and TRBJ1-2; tentatively, D is TRBD1 (6 bases). Germline V gene data show CDR1 as SGHRS and CDR2 as YFSETQ. The V gene lost 4 bases and the J gene lost 3 bases, with 13 bases spanning the gap. CDR3 length equals 14 residues. The CDR3 reads CASSPLGGDYGYTF. The CDR3 coding sequence is TGCGCCAGCAGCCCTCTTGGGGGCGACTATGGCTACACCTTC.

This clone was recorded a few times. The V gene is TRBV11-2, the J gene TRBJ2-7; maybe TRBD2 (6 bases). The CDR3 runs 12 residues. Looked up from germline, CDR1 is SGHAT and CDR2 is FQNNGV. V lost 4 bases, J lost 6 bases, and 10 bases lay in between. The CDR3 nucleotides are TGTGCCAGCAGCTCCTTACTAGCCGAGCAGTACTTC. Protein: CASSSLLAEQYF.

The CDR3 here is CASSTGLGGNQPQHF. CDR3 nucleotides: TGTGCCAGCAGTACAGGGCTGGGGGGCAATCAGCCCCAGCATTTT. The chain couples TRBV7-8 to TRBJ1-5, with TRBD1 as a possible D gene (6 bases). CDR1 and CDR2 (germline): SGHVS, FQNEAQ. V lost 6 bases, J lost 2 bases, and 14 bases lay in between. The length of the CDR3 is 15 residues.

The V call is TRBV7-9, the J call TRBJ2-7; 10 bases are a match to TRBD2. With V trimmed by 4 bases and J by 3 bases, 9 bases remained unmatched. The CDR3 totals 16 residues. The V gene's germline CDR1 is SEHNR and CDR2 FQNEAQ (reference sequence). CDR3 protein: CASSSGLARIFYEQYF. As DNA, the CDR3 is TGTGCCAGCAGCTCGGGACTAGCGAGGATTTTCTACGAGCAGTACTTC.

The chain employs TRBV6-2 or TRBV6-3 and TRBJ1-5; 7 bases map to TRBD1. CDR3 length: 15 residues. Trimming cost V 4 bases and J 2 bases; bases outside gene matches: 5. CDR1 and CDR2 (germline): MNHEY, SVGEGT. The CDR3 DNA follows: TGTGCCAGCAGTTCTTACAGGGGTGGCAATCAGCCCCAGCATTTT. Protein product: CASSSYRGGNQPQHF.

This chain connects TRBV5-1 to TRBJ1-5; D is unclear. Germline V gene data show CDR1 as SGHRS and CDR2 as YFSETQ. Trimming took off 0 bases at V and 6 bases at J, with 7 bases between the two ends. There are 13 residues in the CDR3. The CDR3 protein is CASSLDEGQPQHF. DNA of the CDR3: TGCGCCAGCAGCTTGGATGAGGGTCAGCCCCAGCATTTT. Full variable domain (rest looked up from reference TRBV5-1 and TRBJ1-5): KAGVTQTPRYLIKTRGQQVTLSCSPISGHRSVSWYQQTPGQGLQFLFEYFSETQRNKGNFPGRFSGRQFSNSRSEMNVSTLELGDSALYLCASSLDEGQPQHFGDGTRLSIL.

The V gene is TRBV28, the J gene TRBJ2-3; 9 positions agree with TRBD2. V was pared by 5 bases and J by 0 bases, with 9 bases of the junction left unmatched. CDR1 MDHEN and CDR2 SYDVKM come from the germline V gene. The CDR3 is 17 amino acids. The CDR3 loop is CASSLAGRTPSTDTQYF. CDR3 sequence (DNA): TGTGCCAGCAGTCTAGCGGGGAGGACACCTAGCACAGATACGCAGTATTTT.

The chain recombines TRBV28 with TRBJ2-3; the match to TRBD2 covers 7 bases. The germline V gene encodes CDR1 MDHEN and CDR2 SYDVKM. There are 16 residues in the CDR3. The J segment lost 0 bases and the V segment lost 4 bases, leaving 7 bases of the junction unmatched. The CDR3 coding sequence is TGTGCCAGCAGTTCAACGAAACTAGCGAGCACAGATACGCAGTATTTT. Translating gives CASSSTKLASTDTQYF.

The chain joins TRBV5-4 to TRBJ2-4; possible D gene TRBD2, 6 bases. The CDR3 is 14 residues long. Germline V CDR1 and CDR2: SGHNT, YYREEE (reference sequence). Trimming took 3 bases from V and 1 from J, leaving 8 bases between them. For the CDR3, the DNA is TGTGCCAGCAGCTGGGGGGTCGCCAAAAACATTCAGTACTTC. Encoded protein: CASSWGVAKNIQYF.

This clone is a singleton in its sample. The V call is TRBV2, the J call TRBJ1-5; D is ambiguous. The CDR3 is 15 amino acids. Germline CDR1 SNHLY, CDR2 FYNNEI. Trimming stripped 4 bases from V and 2 bases from J, with 12 bases between. The CDR3: CASSAGRSGNQPQHF. CDR3 coding DNA: TGTGCCAGCAGTGCGGGGAGATCTGGCAATCAGCCCCAGCATTTT.

The rearrangement uses TRBV3-1 (or the pseudogene TRBV3-2) and TRBJ2-7; TRBD2 agrees at 12 bases. CDR3 size: 16 residues. Germline-derived CDR1 and CDR2 are LGHDT and YNNKEL (reference sequence). V trimming: 4 bases; J trimming: 3 bases; junction bases outside the gene matches: 7. The CDR3 loop is CASSPGTSGHIYEQYF. DNA of the CDR3: TGTGCCAGCAGCCCCGGGACTAGCGGGCATATCTACGAGCAGTACTTC.

The V call is TRBV4-1, the J call TRBJ2-2; 11 bases line up with TRBD2. The ends lost 4 bases at V and 4 bases at J; junction bases unmatched: 14. CDR3 size: 19 residues. The germline CDR1 and CDR2 sequences are MGHRA and YSYEKL. CDR3: CASSPGTSGAFGSTGELFF. The CDR3 nucleotides read TGCGCCAGCAGCCCCGGGACTAGCGGAGCCTTTGGTAGCACCGGGGAGCTGTTTTTT.

The chain is built from TRBV19 and TRBJ1-1; D is undetermined. Trimming cost V 3 bases and J 5 bases, with 13 bases left between them. This CDR3 has 14 amino acids. The germline gives CDR1 LNHDA, CDR2 SQIVND (reference sequence). CDR3 bases: TGTGCCAGTAGTATGGGAGCCGGGCGGACTGAAGCTTTCTTT. Its protein product is CASSMGAGRTEAFF.

This clone was picked up a small number of times. This CDR3 reads CASRKGLAGGIDNEQFF. The CDR3 DNA sequence: TGTGCCAGCAGGAAGGGTCTAGCGGGAGGGATAGACAATGAGCAGTTCTTC. This sequence joins TRBV2 and TRBJ2-1; the match to TRBD2 covers 12 bases. Trimming took 6 bases from V and 5 from J; bases not matched to a gene: 11. The CDR3 sequence is 17 residues long. The germline gives CDR1 SNHLY, CDR2 FYNNEI.

The V call is TRBV19, the J call TRBJ2-6, with 7 bases identical to TRBD1. The CDR3 runs 18 residues. The V gene's germline CDR1 is LNHDA and CDR2 SQIVND (reference sequence). Trimming cost V 3 bases and J 0 bases; bases outside gene matches: 8. CDR3 sequence (DNA): TGTGCCAGTAGTATGTACCGGGACAGTATCTCTGGGGCCAACGTCCTGACTTTC. Its translation is CASSMYRDSISGANVLTF.

V and J are TRBV18 and TRBJ2-1; possible D gene TRBD1, 6 bases. The V gene's germline CDR1 is KGHSH and CDR2 LQKENI. Trimming pared 4 bases from V and 0 bases from J, leaving 13 bases between. The CDR3 runs to 16 residues. CDR3 amino acids: CASSRLRDNSYNEQFF. The CDR3 DNA sequence: TGTGCCAGCTCACGGCTCCGGGACAACTCCTACAATGAGCAGTTCTTC. Full variable domain (remainder filled in from reference TRBV18 and TRBJ2-1): NAGVMQNPRHLVRRRGQEARLRCSPMKGHSHVYWYRQLPEEGLKFMVYLQKENIIDESGMPKERFSAEFPKEGPSILRIQQVVRGDSAAYFCASSRLRDNSYNEQFFGPGTRLTVL.

The chain recombines TRBV6-4 with TRBJ2-1; maybe TRBD1 (6 bases). CDR3 length: 13 residues. Trimming shortened V by 5 bases and J by 5 bases, and 10 bases separated the two germline ends. The germline V gene has CDR1 MRHNA and CDR2 SNTAGT. CDR3 residues: CASSQDRNNEQFF. CDR3 nucleotides: TGTGCCAGCAGTCAGGACAGAAACAATGAGCAGTTCTTC.